A selection of T cell receptor beta chains follows, all from one sample in a study of T cells in Graves' hyperthyroidism and ophthalmopathy. TCRdb redid the calling of the multiplex PCR reads with MiXCR, one entry per CDR3 protein. The table has approximately 330,000 distinct CDR3 sequences, roughly 13% seen once. What was sequenced was blood. The receptors stem from a woman aged 40 to 55 with Graves' ophthalmopathy. Both conserved end residues are trimmed from each CDR3.

length	V	J	CDR3
17	TRBV14	TRBJ2-3	ASSQRVTSGRTSTDTQY
12	TRBV28	TRBJ2-2	ASTSWGETGELF
13	TRBV28	TRBJ2-3	ASSLPGTGASTQY
14	TRBV7-8	TRBJ1-1	ASSLETDRWNTEAF
11	TRBV6-2/TRBV6-3	TRBJ1-5	ASSPGINQPQH
14	TRBV6-5	TRBJ1-1	ASSYSKRRRGTEAF
13	TRBV19	TRBJ2-7	ASNPGAGWSNEQY
12	TRBV11-2	TRBJ1-6	ASSFLKSDPPLH
16	TRBV6-1	TRBJ2-1	VSNEQGLTSGIVNEQF
15	TRBV7-2	TRBJ2-1	ASSLEIGGGGYNEQF
12	TRBV20-1	TRBJ2-1	SARGATSGPEQF
14	TRBV13	TRBJ2-5	ASSLRQVDSQETQY
11	TRBV10-1	TRBJ2-1	ASSEAGGGEQF
11	TRBV10-3	TRBJ2-2	AISGYLSGELF